The entry below gives a single T cell receptor beta chain sequence along with its context. In the original processing: Nucleated cell counts were estimated from reference gene primer amplification. Using immunoSEQ multiplex PCR, the repertoire was profiled, and TCRdb retains in-frame clones only, with some absent. The V and J calls and clone size are taken from that table; D and trimming were inferred from the DNA. Counted here are 150,000 to 200,000 clones, roughly 70% occurring once; the ten biggest clones make up 3%. The entry originates in a study of blood T cell repertoires in COVID-19. Germline V gene lookup returns CDR1 SGHNT and CDR2 YYREEE (reference sequence). Trimming stripped 4 bases from V and 5 bases from J, with 13 bases between. This CDR3 region has 13 residues.

The TCR comes from a woman older than 75 with acute or convalescent COVID-19. The V call is TRBV5-4, the J call TRBJ2-7; a weak D match, TRBD2 (5 bases). The sequenced sample consisted of peripheral blood. CDR3 DNA: TGTGCCAGCAGCGTGGACCCGGGGAACGAGCAGTACTTC. It specifies CASSVDPGNEQYF.